This TCR beta chain derives from a study of Graves' ophthalmopathy and Graves' hyperthyroidism. Findings and limits, study-wide: Discriminating ophthalmopathy from stable hyperthyroidism, a 13-signature model attained a sensitivity of approximately 90% and a specificity of roughly 81%. Blood also harbored most expanded thyroid clonotypes above 0.001 frequency.

This CDR3 comprises 11 residues. Germline CDR1 GTSNPN, CDR2 SVGIG (reference sequence). V was clipped by 8 bases and J by 1 base, with 8 bases between them. The authors amplified TCR beta CDR3 regions, and they did so from RNA transcripts for repertoire sequencing. Following a first-round RT-PCR that used HTBI primers, a second-round multiplex PCR was carried out. Each CDR3 protein is one row after TCRdb ran MiXCR on the multiplex PCR reads. Here the sample spans approximately 460,000 distinct CDR3 sequences, 13% to 15% being singletons. This clonotype has a count of ten or more. The antigen is not known.

The chain carries TRBV30 and TRBJ1-1; D is uncertain. This TCR was sampled from a woman between 25 and 40 years old with Graves' ophthalmopathy. Sequenced material: blood. The DNA of the CDR3 is TGTGCCACCATTGAGAACACTGAAGCTTTCTTT. As protein: CATIENTEAFF.